Given below is one T cell receptor (beta chain) in context. This sample was taken from a study of T cells in Graves' hyperthyroidism and ophthalmopathy. The CDR3 loop spans 15 amino acids. CDR1 and CDR2 (germline): SGHAT, FQNNGV. V gave up 7 bases and J gave up 2 bases; unmatched junction bases: 6. Amplified regions were TCR beta CDR3 sequences from RNA transcripts. Primed by the HTBI set, a first-round RT-PCR was run on the TCR CDR3. MiXCR, applied by TCRdb to the multiplex PCR reads, yields one record per CDR3 protein. The repertoire consists of around 690,000 distinct CDR3 sequences, with roughly a sixth occurring once and the leading ten covering 15% to 17%.

The clonotype originates from a man aged 50 or older with Graves' hyperthyroidism. Sequencing was done on a sample of blood. The V call is TRBV11-2, the J call TRBJ2-5; 11 positions match TRBD2. The CDR3 DNA follows: TGTGCCAGCATCAGGGGACTAGCGGAGCAAGAGACCCAGTACTTC. Translating it yields CASIRGLAEQETQYF.